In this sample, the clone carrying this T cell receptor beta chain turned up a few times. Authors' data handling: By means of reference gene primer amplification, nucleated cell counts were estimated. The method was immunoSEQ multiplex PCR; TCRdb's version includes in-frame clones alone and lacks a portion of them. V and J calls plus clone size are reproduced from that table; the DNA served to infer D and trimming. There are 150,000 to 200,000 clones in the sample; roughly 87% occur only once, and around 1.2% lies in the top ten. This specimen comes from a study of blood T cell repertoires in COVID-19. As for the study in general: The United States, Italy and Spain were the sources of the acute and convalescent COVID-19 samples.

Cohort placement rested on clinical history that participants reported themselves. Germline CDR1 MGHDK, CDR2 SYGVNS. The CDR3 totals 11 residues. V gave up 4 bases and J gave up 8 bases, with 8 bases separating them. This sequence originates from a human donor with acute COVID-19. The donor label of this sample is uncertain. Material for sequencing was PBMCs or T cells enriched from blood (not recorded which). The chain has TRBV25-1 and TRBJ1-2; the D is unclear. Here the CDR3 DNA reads TGTGCCAGCAGTGTCGGGGTCGGCTACACCTTC. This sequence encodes CASSVGVGYTF.